The present entry profiles one T cell receptor (beta chain) with its context. Using immunoSEQ multiplex PCR, the repertoire was profiled, and TCRdb retains in-frame clones only, with some absent. The table has 410,000 or so clones, 86% seen once. The source of the sample is a study of blood T cell repertoires in COVID-19. The overall study: Sources were T cells, B-cell-depleted T cells, or PBMCs; the material itself was cDNA or gDNA.

Sequenced sample: peripheral blood. This TCR was sampled from a woman aged 25-40 years with active or convalescent COVID-19.

CDR3 coding DNA: TGTGCCAGCTCACCCCCCGGGACAGATACTTCAAACTATGGCTACACCTTC. Amino acids: CASSPPGTDTSNYGYTF. The chain is built from TRBV18 and TRBJ1-2; TRBD1 agrees at 7 bases. This CDR3 is built from 17 residues. After removal of 3 bases from V and 2 bases from J, the junction contained 12 bases not matched to a gene. Germline V lookup: CDR1 KGHSH, CDR2 LQKENI. Full variable domain (missing parts from reference TRBV18 and TRBJ1-2): NAGVMQNPRHLVRRRGQEARLRCSPMKGHSHVYWYRQLPEEGLKFMVYLQKENIIDESGMPKERFSAEFPKEGPSILRIQQVVRGDSAAYFCASSPPGTDTSNYGYTFGSGTRLTVV.